This T cell receptor (beta chain) came from a study of beta chain features in type 1 diabetes. Notes on the study in general: Junctions at VDJ sites from type 1 diabetes patients had fewer insertions and more deletions. Healthy donors had naive, central memory and Treg TCRB repertoires that appeared less similar than those seen among patients. Among all four CD4+ subsets, Type 1 diabetes patients had TCRB CDR3s that were moderately but significantly shorter.

This clone turned up a few times. Antigen: not known. This CDR3 spans 13 amino acids. Per the germline V gene, CDR1 is SGHVS and CDR2 is FQNEAQ. V shed 1 base and J shed 4 bases, with 7 bases lying between them. One heparinised blood draw averaging roughly 100 mL was given by each donor. Expressed TCRB transcripts were sequenced after all isolated RNA was converted to cDNA. This table comes from immunoSEQ multiplex PCR, and its TCRdb copy is limited to in-frame clones, with some not included. The sample has some 230,000 clones, 9.6% seen once. This chain joins TRBV7-8 and TRBJ1-1, with D uncertain. The sample comprised naive CD4+ T cells from blood. The receptor was isolated from a woman under 30 in good health. In DNA, the CDR3 is TGTGCCAGCAGCTTAGTTCAGGCCACTGAAGCTTTCTTT. This sequence encodes CASSLVQATEAFF.